A selection of T cell receptor beta chains follows, all from one sample in a study of T cell responses to AZD1222 COVID-19 vaccine. Data came from immunoSEQ multiplex PCR; TCRdb stores just in-frame clones and leaves some out. The sample has fewer than 100,000 clones, roughly 84% seen once. The source was peripheral blood, collected on day 0 of AZD1222 vaccination. All receptors come from an adult in good health. The CDR3 runs from the conserved cysteine through the conserved F or W. The D gene is left open where the match is weak. For some rows the clone size is stated as once, few or many, or as a class when expanded; others skip it.

d_gene | abundance | j_gene | v_gene | CDR3nt | CDR3aa
. | few | TRBJ2-7 | TRBV24-1 | TGTGCCACCGAAGGCAACTCCTACGAGCAGTACTTC | CATEGNSYEQYF
. | . | TRBJ1-5 | TRBV6-5 | TGTGCCAGCAGTTTGGACACTAATCAGCCCCAGCATTTT | CASSLDTNQPQHF
TRBD1 | . | TRBJ1-4 | TRBV19 | TGTGCCAGTAGTACGACCGGGACAGGGGGTGAAAAACTGTTTTTT | CASSTTGTGGEKLFF
. | . | TRBJ2-3 | TRBV4-3 | TGCGCCAGCAGCCAAGGGGCCGGAGATACGCAGTATTTT | CASSQGAGDTQYF
TRBD2 | . | TRBJ2-1 | TRBV13 | TGTGCCAGCAGCCCCGGGACTAGCATCGATGAGCAGTTCTTC | CASSPGTSIDEQFF
. | once | TRBJ1-1 | TRBV3-1/TRBV3-2 | TGTGCCAGCAGCCGACAGCGCGGGGGCTTCGGCACTGAAGCTTTCTTT | CASSRQRGGFGTEAFF
TRBD2 | . | TRBJ2-5 | TRBV28 | TGTGCCAGCGGGCTAGCGGGCGCCGTATTAGGAGAGACCCAGTACTTC | CASGLAGAVLGETQYF
. | . | TRBJ2-7 | TRBV27 | TGTGCCAGCAGTTTGGGGCCTAACTCCTACGAGCAGTACTTC | CASSLGPNSYEQYF
. | . | TRBJ1-2 | TRBV10-2 | TGCGCCAGCAGTGAGGCGGGGGCTCGTGGCTACACCTTC | CASSEAGARGYTF
. | . | TRBJ2-7 | TRBV18 | TGTGCCAGCTCATCGGTAGAGGGAGGACTTCTCTTCTACGAGCAGTACTTC | CASSSVEGGLLFYEQYF
TRBD1 | once | TRBJ1-2 | TRBV4-1 | TGCGCCAGCAGCCAGCAGGGGGACTATGGCTACACCTTC | CASSQQGDYGYTF
. | . | TRBJ2-1 | TRBV19 | TGTGCCAGCGGGCCGGGCTGGGCCAATGAGCAGTTCTTC | CASGPGWANEQFF
TRBD1 | . | TRBJ1-2 | TRBV2 | TGTGCCAGCAGTGTACAGGGGAATGGCTACACCTTC | CASSVQGNGYTF
. | . | TRBJ1-2 | TRBV28 | TGTGCCAGCACCTTGGGTAGGACTAACCCCTATGGCTACACCTTC | CASTLGRTNPYGYTF
. | . | TRBJ1-6 | TRBV10-3 | TGTGCCATCAGATGGGAGGGGGAAGGGTCACCCCTCCACTTT | CAIRWEGEGSPLHF
. | . | TRBJ2-5 | TRBV5-8 | TGTGCCAGCAGCCGACCCCTGGAGACCCAGTACTTC | CASSRPLETQYF
TRBD1 | . | TRBJ1-1 | TRBV28 | TGTGCCAGCAGTCCGCCGACAGGGGGCGGCACTGAAGCTTTCTTT | CASSPPTGGGTEAFF
TRBD2 | once | TRBJ2-1 | TRBV7-2 | TGTGCCAGCAGCGGCGTTTACTCGGGGGGGTCGTATGAGCAGTTCTTC | CASSGVYSGGSYEQFF
. | . | TRBJ2-7 | TRBV12-3/TRBV12-4 | TGTGCCAGCAGTTTGGAAACGCGTGGCGAGCAGTACTTC | CASSLETRGEQYF
. | . | TRBJ1-6 | TRBV6-5 | TGTGCCAGCAGTTACTCGGTGGCAGAAAATTCACCCCTCCACTTT | CASSYSVAENSPLHF
TRBD1 | . | TRBJ1-1 | TRBV19 | TGTGCCAGTAGTACACGACAGGGTATGAACACTGAAGCTTTCTTT | CASSTRQGMNTEAFF
. | . | TRBJ2-7 | TRBV29-1 | TGCAGCGCCGTGGACAACTCCTACGAGCAGTACTTC | CSAVDNSYEQYF